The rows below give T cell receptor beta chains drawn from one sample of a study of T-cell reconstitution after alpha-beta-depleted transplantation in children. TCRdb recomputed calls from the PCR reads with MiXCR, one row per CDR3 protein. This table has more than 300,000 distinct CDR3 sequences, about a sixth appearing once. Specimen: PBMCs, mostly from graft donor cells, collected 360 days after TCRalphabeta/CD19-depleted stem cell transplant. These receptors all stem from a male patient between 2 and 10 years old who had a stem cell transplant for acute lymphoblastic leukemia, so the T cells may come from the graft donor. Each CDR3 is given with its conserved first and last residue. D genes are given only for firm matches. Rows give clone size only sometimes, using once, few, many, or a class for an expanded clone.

CASSLPQGQETQYF TGTGCCAGCAGTTTACCACAGGGGCAAGAGACCCAGTACTTC TRBV12-3/TRBV12-4 few 14 TRBJ2-5 TRBD1
CASSFKGFALYNEQFF TGTGCCAGCAGCTTCAAGGGGTTTGCGTTATACAATGAGCAGTTCTTC TRBV5-6 . 16 TRBJ2-1 .
CSATEGGKQPQHF TGCAGTGCCACCGAAGGGGGGAAGCAGCCCCAGCATTTT TRBV20-1 . 13 TRBJ1-5 .
CASSQPQGSTDTQYF TGTGCCAGCAGTCAACCCCAGGGGAGTACAGATACGCAGTATTTT TRBV7-9 . 15 TRBJ2-3 .
CSDDGGGLNEQFF TGCAGCGATGACGGGGGGGGCCTCAATGAGCAGTTCTTC TRBV29-1 . 13 TRBJ2-1 TRBD2
CASRPGIVSYKETQYF TGTGCCAGCAGACCCGGGATAGTCTCTTACAAAGAGACCCAGTACTTC TRBV6-2/TRBV6-3 . 16 TRBJ2-5 .
CSARDLRQAYEQYF TGCAGTGCTAGAGACCTCCGACAGGCCTACGAGCAGTACTTC TRBV20-1 . 14 TRBJ2-7 .
CASSLAGPIF TGTGCCAGCAGTTTGGCAGGCCCCATCTTC TRBV27 . 10 TRBJ1-2 .
CAINGPMRGDTQYF TGTGCCATCAACGGACCCATGCGGGGAGATACGCAGTATTTT TRBV10-3 few 14 TRBJ2-3 .
CASSITGGSTGELFF TGTGCCAGTAGTATCACCGGGGGCTCCACCGGGGAGCTGTTTTTT TRBV19 . 15 TRBJ2-2 .
CASSYGLRVDEQYF TGTGCCAGCAGTTACGGTTTGAGGGTCGACGAGCAGTACTTC TRBV6-5 . 14 TRBJ2-7 .
CASSSSGRTNEQFF TGTGCCAGTAGTAGTAGCGGGAGGACGAATGAGCAGTTCTTC TRBV19 few 14 TRBJ2-1 TRBD2
CASSLETGRLRNNEQFF TGTGCCAGCAGCTTAGAGACCGGCAGACTCCGAAACAATGAGCAGTTCTTC TRBV11-2 . 17 TRBJ2-1 .
CASSLGLAGDGSYNEQFF TGTGCCAGCAGTTTGGGCCTAGCGGGAGATGGGTCCTACAATGAGCAGTTCTTC TRBV28 . 18 TRBJ2-1 TRBD2
CASSATPGRAYEQYF TGTGCCAGCAGCGCTACCCCAGGCCGTGCCTACGAGCAGTACTTC TRBV9 few 15 TRBJ2-7 .
CAIRPGLLNSEAFF TGTGCCATCCGCCCGGGACTTCTGAACTCTGAAGCTTTCTTT TRBV5-2 . 14 TRBJ1-1 .
CASSLSGTPYNEQFF TGTGCCAGCAGCCTGAGCGGGACCCCCTACAATGAGCAGTTCTTC TRBV4-2 many 15 TRBJ2-1 TRBD2
CASSLGAGVKDTQYF TGTGCCAGCAGCCTCGGGGCGGGAGTGAAAGATACGCAGTATTTT TRBV12-3/TRBV12-4 many 15 TRBJ2-3 TRBD2
CASSLDGQTVQYF TGTGCCAGCAGCTTAGACGGACAGACAGTCCAGTACTTC TRBV7-9 many 13 TRBJ2-4 .
CSARDRCCNGVGANNEQFF TGCAGTGCTAGAGATCGATGTTGCAATGGGGTGGGGGCGAATAATGAGCAGTTCTTC TRBV20-1 few 19 TRBJ2-1 .
CASSFSVRDEKLFF TGTGCCAGCAGCTTTAGCGTCAGGGATGAAAAACTGTTTTTT TRBV7-9 many 14 TRBJ1-4 .
CASSVGESTDTQYF TGTGCCAGCAGCGTGGGGGAAAGCACAGATACGCAGTATTTT TRBV9 . 14 TRBJ2-3 .
CASSQGRATNEKLFF TGCGCCAGCAGCCAAGGCAGGGCGACTAATGAAAAACTGTTTTTT TRBV4-1 . 15 TRBJ1-4 .